This TCR beta chain was captured by sequencing in a study of T-cell reconstitution after alpha-beta-depleted transplantation in children. Study-wide results and caveats: About two months after transplant, alpha-beta T cells reportedly came from several hundred expanded graft clones. Surviving recipient T cells and thymic progenitors underlay high day-60 TCRbeta diversity in some patients.

Unique molecular identifiers were incorporated during preparation of the TCRbeta library. TCRdb itself ran the PCR reads through MiXCR, one entry per CDR3 protein. Among a few hundred thousand distinct CDR3 sequences listed, 10% were seen once. This clonotype appeared many times. Its antigen is unidentified. Trimming removed 3 bases at V and 9 bases at J, with 19 bases between. Germline loops: CDR1 KGHDR, CDR2 SFDVKD. The CDR3 totals 15 residues. The rearrangement links TRBV24-1 to TRBJ1-2, with TRBD1 as a possible D gene (5 bases). This TCR came from a boy under two years old with acute myeloid leukemia, due to receive a stem cell transplant. Sequenced material: PBMCs, taken before TCRalphabeta/CD19-depleted stem cell transplant. In DNA form, the CDR3 reads TGTGCCACCAGTGATCGAGAGGGGATGCGGTATAGCTACACCTTC. This translates into CATSDREGMRYSYTF.